This TCR beta chain was captured by sequencing in a study of radiotherapy plus CTLA-4 blockade in lung cancer. This clone came up a few times. Antigen: not known. Alongside CTLA-4 blockade with ipilimumab, patients with chemo-refractory metastatic non-small-cell lung cancer received focal radiation. Per the germline V gene, CDR1 is SGHRS and CDR2 is YFSETQ. After removal of 0 bases from V and 0 bases from J, the junction contained 6 bases not matched to a gene. This CDR3 contains 16 residues. TCRdb's copy holds only in-frame clones and misses some; the assay was immunoSEQ multiplex PCR. The sample has 45,000 to 75,000 clones; 75% to 85% are singletons. Study-wide findings and caveats: Expansion in blood of tumor-derived TCR clones was seen after radiotherapy plus ipilimumab.

The V gene is TRBV5-1, the J gene TRBJ2-7; 7 bases are a match to TRBD2. The clonotype comes from a human donor with non-small cell lung cancer who had a partial response to radiotherapy plus ipilimumab. This specimen consisted of peripheral blood, obtained from a patient treated with radiotherapy plus ipilimumab. CDR3 sequence: CASSLEAGVSSYEQYF. CDR3 sequence (DNA): TGCGCCAGCAGCTTGGAGGCGGGGGTTAGCTCCTACGAGCAGTACTTC.